The 5 T cell receptor beta chains in this list originate from one sample, sequenced in a study. MiXCR, applied by TCRdb to the RT-PCR reads, yields one record per CDR3 protein. The table includes fewer than 800,000 distinct CDR3 sequences, 14% detected once. Sequenced sample: memory CD4+ T cells from blood. Every receptor here comes from a female donor in good health, serving as a healthy control.

The rearrangement links TRBV20-1 to TRBJ2-1; the D gene is possibly TRBD2 (5 bases). CDR1 and CDR2 (germline): DFQATT, SNEGSKA (reference sequence). The ends were cut back, 3 bases at V and 1 base at J, with 16 bases in the middle. This CDR3 contains 16 residues. CDR3 nucleotide sequence: TGCAGTGCTAGTTTGAGAGGGAGAGGGTCCTACAATGAGCAGTTCTTC. Its protein product is CSASLRGRGSYNEQFF.

The chain has TRBV7-2 and TRBJ2-3; D not resolved. The germline V gene encodes CDR1 SGHTA and CDR2 FQGNSA. The V end was cut by 3 bases, the J end by 4 bases, with 14 bases between. The CDR3 is 15 amino acids. The CDR3 DNA is TGTGCCAGCAGCTTTAGTTCCGGTGGAGCAGATACGCAGTATTTT. Translated, it gives CASSFSSGGADTQYF.

This clonotype was seen a few times. The chain recombines TRBV24-1 with TRBJ2-1; 10 positions agree with TRBD1. Looked up from germline, CDR1 is KGHDR and CDR2 is SFDVKD. This CDR3 has 17 amino acids. Trimming at V came to 10 bases and at J to 0 bases, leaving 11 bases not matched to a gene. Here the CDR3 DNA reads TGTGCCACGGGGGTGGGACAGGGGACTGGCTCCTACAATGAGCAGTTCTTC. Translation gives CATGVGQGTGSYNEQFF.

This clonotype was observed many times. The rearrangement links TRBV4-3 to TRBJ2-1; TRBD2 matches at 14 bases. The J segment lost 10 bases and the V segment lost 4 bases, leaving 9 bases of the junction unmatched. The CDR3 runs 16 residues. The germline CDR1 and CDR2 sequences are LGHNA and YSLEER. The CDR3 loop reads CASSRGGTSGSPEQFF. The CDR3, as DNA: TGCGCCAGCAGCCGTGGGGGGACTAGCGGGAGTCCCGAGCAGTTCTTC.

This clonotype was observed at least ten times. The chain is built from TRBV7-9 and TRBJ2-1; the D is unclear. The CDR3 totals 15 residues. V lost 1 base and J lost 0, with 7 bases in between. Germline V CDR1 and CDR2: SEHNR, FQNEAQ (reference sequence). The CDR3 nucleotides are TGTGCCAGCAGCTTAGGCGGACCCTCCTACAATGAGCAGTTCTTC. Encoded protein: CASSLGGPSYNEQFF.